This T cell receptor (beta chain) was sequenced for a study of blood T cell repertoires in COVID-19 (dated by TCRdb to the early 2020s). For the study in its entirety: Collaborator samples came from the United States, Italy and Spain and covered acute and convalescent phases of COVID-19. The material from the prospective study consisted of cDNA or gDNA derived from T cells, B-cell-depleted T cells, or PBMCs. The repertoires were released in a freely available public database meant as a resource for research on the immune response to SARS-CoV-2. Where available, HLA class I and class II types were taken from metadata supplied by the sample provider and were not determined by assay-based typing. Samples were obtained from the ongoing ImmuneRACE study (first 160 participants) and from over 1,000 subjects provided by 6 global collaborators. Sample metadata almost always included a de-identified subject ID, COVID-19 status, age in years and sex. Deeply sampled blood TCRbeta repertoires from subjects exposed to, actively infected with, or recovered from COVID-19 were included in the dataset.

About this clone itself: Its antigen remains unidentified. Base qualities were left out, and no much larger clone turns up one base away.

Participants in the prospective study were enrolled through a virtual design, were aged roughly 18 to 100 years, and lived in fewer than 30 United States geographic areas. In the prospective study, cohorts were assigned on the basis of participant-reported clinical history obtained from a screening survey and a study questionnaire. Exposed participants were defined as having been in contact with someone with a PCR-confirmed or clinician-diagnosed COVID-19 case within 2 weeks of study entry. Mobile phlebotomists in the prospective study collected whole blood, serum and a nasopharyngeal or oropharyngeal swab from every participant. Additional blood draws and questionnaires over an approximately 2-month period could optionally be provided by prospective study participants. Blood samples from the prospective study were shipped frozen or at room temperature prior to DNA extraction. Here is what the overall study found, with its caveats: Clinical and demographic metadata were provided uncurated, with the amount varying by source and participant.

TCRbeta CDR3 regions were amplified from genomic DNA by means of the immunoSEQ Assay, a bias-controlled multiplex PCR. Per the source publication's procedure: Nucleated cell counts per sample were estimated from amplification of reference gene primers within the assay. To quantify the absolute abundance of each unique TCRbeta CDR3 rearrangement, sequence reads were collapsed and filtered. Productive Simpson clonality was computed per sample as the square root of Simpson's diversity index over productive rearrangements. As stored in TCRdb, this immuneACCESS dataset retains in-frame rearrangements with V and J assigned. A fraction of the clones does not appear; measured against another copy, unresolved V genes explain less than half of the discrepancy, and the remainder lacks a known reason. The V and J calls and clone size were taken over from that table, and D and trimming were inferred from the DNA. The sample has fewer than 400,000 clones on record, approximately 81% of them singletons. The ten largest clones represent under 2% of the sample.

This receptor was taken from a woman aged 30 to 39 who had been exposed to COVID-19. The specimen was PBMCs or T cells enriched from blood (not recorded which).

The CDR3 reads CAWVQGSGNTIYF. The DNA sequence is given as TGTGCCTGGGTACAGGGCTCTGGAAACACCATATATTTT. The V and J segments used are TRBV30 and TRBJ1-3, with a tentative D gene TRBD1 over 6 matching bases. From its cysteine to its phenylalanine, the CDR3 spans 13 amino acids. Only the CDR3 part of the read is kept: 39 bases, read in frame from the first base. V is cut by 5 bases and J by 0 bases, and the space between the germline ends is 8 bases. CDR1 GTSNPN and CDR2 SVGIG were looked up in the germline V gene (reference sequence).